This is a list of T cell receptor beta chains from one sample in a study of shared clonotypes between healthy human individuals. Libraries were prepared by immunoSEQ multiplex PCR; TCRdb keeps only in-frame clonotypes and omits some of them. The sample gives fewer than 650,000 clones, 70% to 80% of which show up once; over 10% is in the top ten. The specimen sequenced was PBMCs. These receptors were collected from a woman aged 35 to 49 in good health. Some clones in this sample may be carry-over from other donors' samples. CDR3s include the opening cysteine and the closing phenylalanine or tryptophan. D genes are given only for firm matches. Some rows mark clone size as missing; the rest say once, few, many or name a class of expanded clone.

-	TRBV29-1	TRBD2	TRBJ2-1	CSVEDASGRAYNEQFF	TGCAGCGTTGAAGATGCTAGCGGGAGGGCCTACAATGAGCAGTTCTTC
-	TRBV18	TRBD1	TRBJ1-6	CASSRDRGISYNSPLHF	TGTGCCAGCTCAAGAGACAGGGGGATCTCCTATAATTCACCCCTCCACTTT
-	TRBV10-2	-	TRBJ2-5	CATGFQETQYF	TGCGCCACCGGGTTCCAAGAGACCCAGTACTTC
-	TRBV7-8	-	TRBJ2-7	CASRSRGEQYF	TGTGCCAGCAGATCCCGGGGTGAGCAGTACTTC
-	TRBV10-3	TRBD1	TRBJ2-1	CAITQGAQVNEQFF	TGTGCCATCACTCAGGGGGCGCAGGTTAATGAGCAGTTCTTC
few	TRBV5-6	-	TRBJ2-7	CASTRLTSGTSYEQYF	TGTGCCAGCACCCGTTTAACCAGCGGAACCTCCTACGAGCAGTACTTC
-	TRBV4-2	-	TRBJ2-7	CASSQTGTSVHEQYF	TGTGCCAGCAGCCAGACCGGGACCTCCGTCCACGAGCAGTACTTC
few	TRBV7-2	-	TRBJ2-1	CASSLKVGSTLSEQFF	TGTGCCAGCAGCTTAAAGGTCGGGAGTACCCTTAGTGAGCAGTTCTTC
-	TRBV27	TRBD1	TRBJ2-6	CASSLTGQGAAGANVLTF	TGTGCCAGCAGCCTAACGGGACAGGGGGCGGCTGGGGCCAACGTCCTGACTTTC
few	TRBV7-9	-	TRBJ1-2	CASSTVPMGYGYTF	TGTGCCAGCAGCACAGTACCAATGGGGTATGGCTACACCTTC
-	TRBV5-4	-	TRBJ2-7	CASSPNPYEQYF	TGTGCCAGCAGCCCAAATCCATACGAGCAGTACTTC
-	TRBV30	-	TRBJ1-5	CAWSRASNQPQHF	TGTGCCTGGAGCCGGGCGAGCAATCAGCCCCAGCATTTT
few	TRBV6-5	TRBD2	TRBJ2-5	CASSYGPAGEWETQYF	TGTGCCAGCAGTTACGGGCCGGCGGGAGAGTGGGAGACCCAGTACTTC
-	TRBV19	TRBD2	TRBJ2-7	CASSIRTSGLYEQYF	TGTGCCAGTAGTATACGGACTAGCGGCCTCTACGAGCAGTACTTC
-	TRBV30	TRBD1	TRBJ1-6	CAWSGGTGRSYNSPLHF	TGTGCCTGGAGTGGGGGGACAGGGAGGTCCTATAATTCACCCCTCCACTTT
-	TRBV7-2	TRBD1	TRBJ1-5	CASSLWTGESNQPQHF	TGTGCCAGCAGCCTATGGACAGGGGAAAGCAATCAGCCCCAGCATTTT
-	TRBV4-2	TRBD2	TRBJ2-3	CASSQRLAGGTDTQYF	TGTGCCAGCAGCCAACGCCTAGCGGGAGGCACAGATACGCAGTATTTT
-	TRBV6-6	-	TRBJ1-5	CASSLVQLSNQPQHF	TGTGCCAGCAGTTTGGTCCAGTTGAGCAATCAGCCCCAGCATTTT
-	TRBV19	-	TRBJ2-7	CASSMNLADYEQYF	TGTGCCAGTAGTATGAATCTGGCAGACTACGAGCAGTACTTC
once	TRBV5-1	-	TRBJ2-1	CASSLEGVDEQFF	TGCGCCAGCAGCTTGGAGGGGGTGGACGAGCAGTTCTTC
-	TRBV5-4	TRBD2	TRBJ2-2	CASSPRGGRGTGELFF	TGTGCCAGCAGCCCCCGGGGCGGGAGGGGAACCGGGGAGCTGTTTTTT
-	TRBV6-6	-	TRBJ1-1	CASSPRGVEAFF	TGTGCCAGCAGTCCGAGGGGGGTTGAAGCTTTCTTT
-	TRBV7-7	TRBD2	TRBJ2-7	CASSSGLAHEQYF	TGTGCCAGCAGCTCAGGACTAGCCCACGAGCAGTACTTC
once	TRBV5-5	-	TRBJ1-4	CASSWASSTNEKLFF	TGTGCCAGCAGCTGGGCCTCTTCAACTAATGAAAAACTGTTTTTT
-	TRBV19	-	TRBJ1-4	CASSTPDGNNEKLFF	TGTGCCAGTAGTACACCCGACGGTAATAATGAAAAACTGTTTTTT
few	TRBV14	-	TRBJ1-4	CASSQRAGGEKLFF	TGTGCCAGCAGCCAGCGGGCGGGTGGTGAAAAACTGTTTTTT
-	TRBV11-1	TRBD2	TRBJ2-3	CASSSGTSGRLDTDTQYF	TGTGCCAGCAGCTCCGGGACTAGCGGGAGATTAGACACAGATACGCAGTATTTT
-	TRBV5-1	TRBD1	TRBJ2-7	CASSRDSYEQYF	TGCGCCAGCAGCCGGGACAGTTACGAGCAGTACTTC
-	TRBV10-3	-	TRBJ2-7	CAISSLEDLYEQYF	TGTGCCATCAGTTCGTTAGAGGACCTCTACGAGCAGTACTTC
-	TRBV19	TRBD1	TRBJ2-7	CASSIAGQGAGKQYF	TGTGCCAGTAGTATAGCTGGACAGGGGGCCGGTAAGCAGTACTTC
-	TRBV9	TRBD2	TRBJ2-3	CASSRGTIPTDTQYF	TGTGCCAGCAGCCGCGGGACTATTCCCACAGATACGCAGTATTTT
once	TRBV10-1	TRBD2	TRBJ2-1	CASSKGLAASDEQFF	TGCGCCAGCAGTAAGGGACTAGCTGCCTCTGATGAGCAGTTCTTC
-	TRBV29-1	TRBD1	TRBJ1-1	CSVGNRGGTEAFF	TGCAGCGTGGGAAACAGGGGCGGCACTGAAGCTTTCTTT
-	TRBV18	-	TRBJ1-5	CASSPLSNQPQHF	TGTGCCAGCTCACCACTTTCCAATCAGCCCCAGCATTTT
-	TRBV7-8	TRBD2	TRBJ2-7	CASTNGTSGGHYEQYF	TGTGCCAGCACAAACGGGACTAGCGGAGGTCACTACGAGCAGTACTTC
once	TRBV29-1	TRBD2	TRBJ2-3	CSGGTSGTTDTQYF	TGCAGCGGGGGGACTAGCGGGACCACAGATACGCAGTATTTT
once	TRBV4-2	-	TRBJ2-3	CASSQGLVSDTDTQYF	TGTGCCAGCAGCCAAGGTCTTGTTAGCGACACAGATACGCAGTATTTT
-	TRBV18	-	TRBJ2-5	CASSPRPASGRQETQYF	TGTGCCAGCTCACCGAGACCTGCGTCGGGTCGCCAAGAGACCCAGTACTTC
-	TRBV15	TRBD1	TRBJ2-7	CATSRGSDRGRNEQYF	TGTGCCACCAGCAGAGGTTCGGACAGGGGGAGGAACGAGCAGTACTTC
-	TRBV4-1	-	TRBJ1-3	CASSQGLRHRSGNTIYF	TGCGCCAGCAGCCAAGGCCTGAGACACCGCTCTGGAAACACCATATATTTT
-	TRBV6-5	-	TRBJ2-6	CASSPSVSGANVLTF	TGTGCCAGCAGCCCTAGCGTTTCTGGGGCCAACGTCCTGACTTTC
-	TRBV5-1	TRBD1	TRBJ2-1	CASSSKQGYNEQFF	TGCGCCAGCAGCTCAAAACAGGGGTACAATGAGCAGTTCTTC
-	TRBV5-4	-	TRBJ2-7	CASSPSSGAYEQYF	TGTGCCAGCAGCCCATCCTCCGGGGCCTACGAGCAGTACTTC
-	TRBV4-3	TRBD2	TRBJ2-3	CASSQASGVGTDTQYF	TGCGCCAGCAGCCAAGCCAGCGGGGTAGGCACAGATACGCAGTATTTT
-	TRBV19	-	TRBJ1-2	CASSIGPGLTFYGYTF	TGTGCCAGTAGTATAGGGCCAGGGCTAACCTTCTATGGCTACACCTTC
-	TRBV30	TRBD1	TRBJ1-5	CAWSVSRGTSQPQHF	TGTGCCTGGAGTGTGAGCAGGGGGACATCCCAGCCCCAGCATTTT
many	TRBV28	-	TRBJ1-5	CASSLDPSNQPQHF	TGTGCCAGCAGCCTCGATCCGAGCAATCAGCCCCAGCATTTT